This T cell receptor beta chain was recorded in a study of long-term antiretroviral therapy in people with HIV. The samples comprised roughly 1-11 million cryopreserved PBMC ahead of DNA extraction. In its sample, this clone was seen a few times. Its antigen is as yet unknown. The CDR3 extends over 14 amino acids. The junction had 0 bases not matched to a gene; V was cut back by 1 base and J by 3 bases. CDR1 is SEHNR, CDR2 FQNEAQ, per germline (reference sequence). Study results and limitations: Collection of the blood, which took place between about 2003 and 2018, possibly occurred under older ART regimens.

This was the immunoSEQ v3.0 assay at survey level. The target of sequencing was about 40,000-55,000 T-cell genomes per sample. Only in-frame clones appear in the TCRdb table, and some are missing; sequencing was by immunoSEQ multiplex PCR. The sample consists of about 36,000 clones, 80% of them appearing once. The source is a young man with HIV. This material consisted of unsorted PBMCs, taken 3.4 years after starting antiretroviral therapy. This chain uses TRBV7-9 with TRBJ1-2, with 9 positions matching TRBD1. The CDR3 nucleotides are TGTGCCAGCAGCTTAGGGACAGGGGACTATGGCTACACCTTC. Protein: CASSLGTGDYGYTF.